This entry lists 15 T cell receptor beta chains sequenced from one sample in a study of cytomegalovirus exposure and HLA in healthy donors (dated by TCRdb to the late 2010s). The library was generated by the immunoSEQ multiplex PCR assay. A mixture of 60 forward primers for TCR Vbeta segments and 13 reverse primers for TCR Jbeta segments was used in the multiplex PCR. Not all clones reach the TCRdb copy of this immuneACCESS table, which keeps in-frame sequences only. Checked studies attribute under half of the gap to unresolved V genes and leave the rest unexplained. Here the sample has 180,000 or so clones; 60% to 80% occur a single time. The ten largest clones represent around an eighth of the sample. Sequencing was done on a sample of PBMCs. These receptors originate from a man in his fifties in good health and CMV-seropositive.

This clone has more than one count but fewer than ten. The chain links TRBV4-2 to TRBJ1-4; weak D call: TRBD1 (6 bases). This CDR3 has 16 residues. Trimming cost V 0 bases and J 7 bases, with 15 bases left between them. Germline V gene lookup returns CDR1 LGHNA and CDR2 YNFKEQ. Here the CDR3 DNA reads TGTGCCAGCAGCCAAGATCAAGGGCAGGGGAGTGAAAAACTGTTTTTT. This sequence encodes CASSQDQGQGSEKLFF.

This rearrangement joins TRBV19 to TRBJ1-2; 7 positions match TRBD1. The CDR3 spans 13 residues. The V segment lost 5 bases and the J segment 8 bases; nucleotides outside the gene matches: 8. CDR1 and CDR2 from the germline V gene are LNHDA and SQIVND (reference sequence). The CDR3: CASSPDRVQGYTF. CDR3 coding DNA: TGTGCCAGTAGTCCCGACAGGGTTCAAGGCTACACCTTC.

The CDR3 region has the DNA TGTGCCAGCAGCGACTCCGCAATCCCGGGACTCGCCGGGGAGCTGTTTTTT. As protein: CASSDSAIPGLAGELFF. The V gene is TRBV9, the J gene TRBJ2-2; D is perhaps TRBD2 (6 bases). Deletions cut 3 bases from V and 6 bases from J, with 21 bases between. The V gene's germline CDR1 is SGDLS and CDR2 YYNGEE. This CDR3 spans 17 amino acids.

The rearrangement links TRBV4-1 to TRBJ2-1, with D tentatively TRBD1 (5 bases). Germline CDR1 MGHRA, CDR2 YSYEKL. The CDR3 sequence is 13 residues long. V lost 3 bases, J lost 8 bases, and 11 bases lay in between. This CDR3 is CASSHQGNDEQFF. CDR3 DNA sequence: TGCGCCAGCAGCCATCAGGGAAATGATGAGCAGTTCTTC.

The rearrangement joins TRBV6-5 to TRBJ2-7; 9 nucleotides agree with TRBD1. The V and J ends lost 6 bases and 5 bases, in that order; junction bases with no gene match: 8. This CDR3 is 14 amino acids long. Germline V gene sequence: CDR1 MNHEY, CDR2 SVGAGI. Here the CDR3 reads CASSRRDREDEQYV. The CDR3 coding sequence is TGTGCCAGCAGCCGCCGGGACAGGGAGGACGAGCAGTACGTC.

The genes are TRBV18 and TRBJ2-7; maybe TRBD1 (5 bases). The V gene lost 4 bases and the J gene lost 3 bases, with 10 bases spanning the gap. There are 13 residues in the CDR3. The V gene's germline CDR1 is KGHSH and CDR2 LQKENI. This chain's CDR3 is CASSLIRDYEQYV. The CDR3 DNA sequence: TGTGCCAGCTCACTCATCAGGGACTACGAGCAGTACGTC.

The chain recombines TRBV5-6 with TRBJ2-1; D is unclear. Deletions cut 5 bases from V and 5 bases from J, with 11 bases between. The CDR3 is made up of 13 amino acids. Germline CDR1 and CDR2: SGHDT and YYEEEE. CDR3 in amino acids: CASRAPTNNEQFF. The DNA of the CDR3 is TGTGCCAGCAGAGCGCCGACGAACAATGAGCAGTTCTTC.

The sample holds a few counts of this clone. The rearrangement links TRBV5-5 to TRBJ2-7; 9 nucleotides align to TRBD1. Germline V lookup: CDR1 SGHKS, CDR2 YYEKEE (reference sequence). V gave up 4 bases and J gave up 2 bases; unmatched junction bases: 7. This CDR3 has 15 amino acids. In DNA, the CDR3 is TGTGCCAGCAGCCAGTCCGGGACAGGGCCCTACGAGCAGTACTTC. Encoded protein: CASSQSGTGPYEQYF.

This clone showed up just a few times. The chain has TRBV28 and TRBJ1-3; 7 bases agree with TRBD1. The CDR3 consists of 15 residues. The ends lost 6 bases at V and 2 bases at J; junction bases unmatched: 7. Looked up from germline, CDR1 is MDHEN and CDR2 is SYDVKM. The CDR3 loop is CASSPQTGTGNTIYF. In nucleotides, the CDR3 is TGTGCCAGCAGCCCCCAGACAGGGACTGGAAACACCATATATTTT.

The chain has TRBV6-6 and TRBJ1-5; D is uncertain. The CDR3 is 16 amino acids. The germline gives CDR1 MNHNY, CDR2 SVGAGI (reference sequence). Trimming shortened V by 7 bases and J by 2 bases, and 18 bases separated the two germline ends. CDR3 region: CASTQTGNKGNQPQHF. CDR3 nucleotides: TGTGCCAGCACCCAGACCGGGAATAAGGGCAATCAGCCCCAGCATTTT.

The V gene is TRBV28, the J gene TRBJ1-2; 11 positions match TRBD1. The CDR3 runs to 14 residues. Germline V gene lookup returns CDR1 MDHEN and CDR2 SYDVKM. Unmatched junction bases numbered 7, after V lost 5 bases and J lost 8 bases. CDR3 loop: CASSRTGGAQGYTF. The CDR3 region has the DNA TGTGCCAGCAGTCGGACAGGGGGCGCACAGGGCTACACCTTC.

J is TRBJ1-2 and V is TRBV4-1; D is unresolved. V lost 0 bases and J lost 7, with 12 bases in between. The V gene's germline CDR1 is MGHRA and CDR2 YSYEKL. This CDR3 region has 14 residues. The CDR3 loop reads CASSQEKGGSGYTF. The CDR3 nucleotides are TGCGCCAGCAGCCAAGAAAAGGGAGGTTCTGGCTACACCTTC.

The chain couples TRBV27 to TRBJ1-1; 7 nucleotides agree with TRBD1. V was pared by 5 bases and J by 5 bases, with 8 bases of the junction left unmatched. The CDR3 runs to 14 residues. Germline lookup yields CDR1 MNHEY and CDR2 SMNVEV (reference sequence). CDR3 loop: CASSPRQGRTEAFF. The CDR3 DNA follows: TGTGCCAGCAGTCCCCGACAGGGACGGACTGAAGCTTTCTTT.

This chain links TRBV11-3 with TRBJ2-1, with 11 bases lining up with TRBD2. J lost 3 bases, V lost 1 base, and 11 bases had no gene match. Looked up from germline, CDR1 is SGHNT and CDR2 is YENEEA. The CDR3 loop spans 19 amino acids. CDR3 amino acids: CASSLGSDSSGGYYNEQFF. The CDR3 DNA sequence: TGTGCCAGCAGCTTAGGTAGCGACTCTAGCGGGGGGTACTACAATGAGCAGTTCTTC.

This chain joins TRBV10-1 and TRBJ2-1; D may be TRBD2 (5 bases). V lost 2 bases and J 7 bases, leaving 9 bases between the germline ends. Germline V lookup: CDR1 WNHNN, CDR2 SYGVQD (reference sequence). The CDR3 length is 13 residues. The CDR3 nucleotides read TGCGCCAGCAGTGAGGGACCGGGGAATGAGCAGTTCTTC. Amino acids: CASSEGPGNEQFF.